The clone carrying this T cell receptor (beta chain) was picked up a small number of times. TCRdb re-called the 5' RACE reads through MiXCR, storing one row per CDR3 protein. Of a few hundred thousand distinct CDR3 sequences listed, approximately 8.3% were seen once; the top ten hold approximately 3%. The sample originates from a study of identical twins. Germline-derived CDR1 and CDR2 are SNHLY and FYNNEI. This CDR3 has 14 amino acids. Trimming stripped 8 bases from V and 1 base from J, with 14 bases between. Separately, the same data were catalogued under a study of yellow fever vaccine responses in identical twins.

The chain employs TRBV2 and TRBJ1-1; D is perhaps TRBD1 (6 bases). The source material was CD8+ T cells sorted from blood. This sequence originates from a woman aged 18-35 years in good health. DNA for the CDR3: TGTGCCAGCGCCAGGGGAGTTGAGAACACTGAAGCTTTCTTT. This gives the protein CASARGVENTEAFF.